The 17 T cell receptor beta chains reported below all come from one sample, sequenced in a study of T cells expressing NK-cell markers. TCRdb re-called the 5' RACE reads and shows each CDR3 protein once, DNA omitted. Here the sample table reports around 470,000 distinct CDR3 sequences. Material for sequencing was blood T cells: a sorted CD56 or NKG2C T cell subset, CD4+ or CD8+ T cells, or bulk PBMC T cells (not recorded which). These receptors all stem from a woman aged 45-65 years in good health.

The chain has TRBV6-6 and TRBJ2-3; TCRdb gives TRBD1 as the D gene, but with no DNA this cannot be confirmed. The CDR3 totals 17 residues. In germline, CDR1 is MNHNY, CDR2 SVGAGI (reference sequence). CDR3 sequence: CASSYSPWDSPSDTQYF.

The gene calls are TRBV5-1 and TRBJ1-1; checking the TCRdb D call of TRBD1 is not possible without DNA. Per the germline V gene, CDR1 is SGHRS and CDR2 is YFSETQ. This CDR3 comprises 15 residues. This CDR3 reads CASSPRDILNTEAFF.

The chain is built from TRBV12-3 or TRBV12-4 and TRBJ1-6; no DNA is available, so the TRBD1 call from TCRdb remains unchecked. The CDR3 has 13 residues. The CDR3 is CASSGALDSPLHF.

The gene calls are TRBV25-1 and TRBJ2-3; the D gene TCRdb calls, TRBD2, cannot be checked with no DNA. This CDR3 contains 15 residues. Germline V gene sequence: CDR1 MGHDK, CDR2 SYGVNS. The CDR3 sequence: CASSEAGRGTDTQYF.

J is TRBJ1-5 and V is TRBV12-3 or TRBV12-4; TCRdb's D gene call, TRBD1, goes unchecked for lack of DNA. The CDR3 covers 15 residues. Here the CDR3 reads CASRRTGQSAQPQHF.

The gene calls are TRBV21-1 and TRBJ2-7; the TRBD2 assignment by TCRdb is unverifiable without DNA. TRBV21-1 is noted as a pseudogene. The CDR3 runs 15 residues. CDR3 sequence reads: CASSTGSGVRLEQYF.

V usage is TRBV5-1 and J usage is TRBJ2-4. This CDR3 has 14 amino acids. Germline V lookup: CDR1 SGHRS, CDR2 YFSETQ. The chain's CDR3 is CASSLALGMNIQYF.

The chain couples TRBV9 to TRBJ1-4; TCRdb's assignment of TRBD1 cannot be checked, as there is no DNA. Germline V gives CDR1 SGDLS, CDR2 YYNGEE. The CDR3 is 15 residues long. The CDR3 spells CASSPRRSANEKLFF.

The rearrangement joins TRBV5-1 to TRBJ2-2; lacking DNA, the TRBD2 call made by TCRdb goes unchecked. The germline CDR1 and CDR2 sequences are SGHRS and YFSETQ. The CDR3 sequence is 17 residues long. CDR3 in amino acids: CASSLGVSGIGTGELFF.

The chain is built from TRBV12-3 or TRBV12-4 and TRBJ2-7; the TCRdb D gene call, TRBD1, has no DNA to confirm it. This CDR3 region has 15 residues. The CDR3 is CASSSRQGAAYEQYF.

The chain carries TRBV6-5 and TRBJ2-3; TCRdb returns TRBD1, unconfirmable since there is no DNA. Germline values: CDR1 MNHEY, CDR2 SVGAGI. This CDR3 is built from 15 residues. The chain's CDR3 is CASSYWGRETDTQYF.

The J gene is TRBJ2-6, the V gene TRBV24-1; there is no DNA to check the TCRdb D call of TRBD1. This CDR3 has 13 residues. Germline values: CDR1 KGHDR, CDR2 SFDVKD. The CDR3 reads CATSLPGANVLTF.

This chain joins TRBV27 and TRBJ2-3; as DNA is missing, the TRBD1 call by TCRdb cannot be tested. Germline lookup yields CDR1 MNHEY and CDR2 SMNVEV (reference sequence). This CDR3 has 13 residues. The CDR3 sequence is CASKRTGVLTQYF.

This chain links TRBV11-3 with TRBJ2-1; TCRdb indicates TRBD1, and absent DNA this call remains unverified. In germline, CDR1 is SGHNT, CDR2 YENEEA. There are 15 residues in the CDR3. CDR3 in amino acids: CASSVGTGGYNEQFF.

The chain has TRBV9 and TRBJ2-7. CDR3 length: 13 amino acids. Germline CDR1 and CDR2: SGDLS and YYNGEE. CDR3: CASSVALGHEQYF.

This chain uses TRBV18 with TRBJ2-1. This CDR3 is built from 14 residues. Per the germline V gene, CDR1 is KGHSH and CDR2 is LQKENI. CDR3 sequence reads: CASSPKGAYNEQFF.

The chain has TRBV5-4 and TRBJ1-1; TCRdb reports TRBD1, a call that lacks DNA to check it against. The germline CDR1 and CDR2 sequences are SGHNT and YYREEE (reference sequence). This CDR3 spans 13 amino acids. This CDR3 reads CASSSRQYTEAFF.